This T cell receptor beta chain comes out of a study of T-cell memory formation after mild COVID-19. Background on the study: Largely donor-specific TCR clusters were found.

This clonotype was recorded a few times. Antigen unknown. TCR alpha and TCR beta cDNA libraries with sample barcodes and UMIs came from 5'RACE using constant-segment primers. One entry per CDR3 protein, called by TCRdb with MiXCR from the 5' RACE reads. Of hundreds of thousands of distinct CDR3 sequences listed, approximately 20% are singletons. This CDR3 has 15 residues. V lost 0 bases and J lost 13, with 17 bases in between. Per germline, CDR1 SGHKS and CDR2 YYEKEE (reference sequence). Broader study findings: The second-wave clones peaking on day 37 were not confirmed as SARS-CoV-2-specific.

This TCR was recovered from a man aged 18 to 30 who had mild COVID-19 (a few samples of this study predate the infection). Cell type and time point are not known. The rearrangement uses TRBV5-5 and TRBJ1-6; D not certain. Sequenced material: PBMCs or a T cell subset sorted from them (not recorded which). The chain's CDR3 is CASSLDPGPGRPLHF. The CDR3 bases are TGTGCCAGCAGCTTGGATCCGGGCCCGGGGAGGCCCCTCCACTTT.